One T cell receptor beta chain is described in this entry. This sample is drawn from a study of human versus mouse CDR3 diversity and MHC coevolution. Profiling relied on immunoSEQ multiplex PCR, and the TCRdb table lists in-frame clones only, not all of them. This table has tens of thousands of clones, around 92% appearing once. Trimming took off 3 bases at V and 3 bases at J, with 26 bases between the two ends. The CDR3 covers 19 residues. Germline CDR1 and CDR2: MDHEN and SYDVKM. Cells were CD45RO-negative CD62L-positive naive CD4 T cells sorted from PBMCs. The sequence came from a person aged 30 to 70 in good health. The sample comprised naive CD4+ T cells from blood. This sample's subset: CD45RO-negative CD62L-positive naive CD4 T cells. The chain employs TRBV28 and TRBJ1-1; tentative D call: TRBD1 (5 bases). CDR3 amino acids: CASSFISFQPEQAYTEAFF. CDR3 coding DNA: TGTGCCAGCAGTTTTATAAGTTTTCAACCGGAACAGGCCTACACTGAAGCTTTCTTT.